This TCR beta chain was identified in a study of cytomegalovirus exposure and HLA in healthy donors. Whole-study findings and limits: It was 150 to 200 TCR beta chains that were listed as cytomegalovirus-associated. About 87% or about 30% of the time was how often most TCR beta V segments were productive, according to an earlier analysis.

The PCR ran on 60 Vbeta and 13 Jbeta primers. Sequencing was performed with immunoSEQ multiplex PCR; in TCRdb, only in-frame clones are kept and a portion is missing. The repertoire includes 90,000 or so clones, roughly four fifths of them detected once, and around 3.7% sits in the top ten. In its sample, this clone was seen a few times. Its antigen remains unidentified. Germline V gene sequence: CDR1 SGHRS, CDR2 YFSETQ. Trimming removed 5 bases at V and 0 bases at J, with 11 bases between. The CDR3 is 14 amino acids. This clonotype was obtained from a man in his thirties or forties in good health and CMV-seropositive. The chain links TRBV5-1 to TRBJ1-1; the D gene is possibly TRBD1 (6 bases). Sequenced input: PBMCs. This CDR3 is CASSLTGLNTEAFF. The CDR3 DNA sequence: TGCGCCAGCAGTTTGACAGGTCTGAACACTGAAGCTTTCTTT. Filled out from reference TRBV5-1 and TRBJ1-1, the complete variable domain reads KAGVTQTPRYLIKTRGQQVTLSCSPISGHRSVSWYQQTPGQGLQFLFEYFSETQRNKGNFPGRFSGRQFSNSRSEMNVSTLELGDSALYLCASSLTGLNTEAFFGQGTRLTVV.